Listed below are T cell receptor beta chains from one sample, sequenced in a study of cytomegalovirus exposure and HLA in healthy donors. Clones were read by immunoSEQ multiplex PCR, and TCRdb kept only the in-frame ones, dropping some. The table records more than 200,000 clones, roughly 85% of them present only once. Sequenced input: PBMCs. These TCRs come from a man younger than 30 in good health and CMV-seronegative. Each CDR3 is given with its conserved first and last residue. The order of the fields is CDR3 protein, CDR3 DNA, J gene, V gene, clone size, D gene. The D gene is left open where the match is weak. The size of a clone is reported for some rows only, either as once, few or many, or as a class for expanded clones.

CDR3 protein: CASSLNPTSGMTDTQYF; CDR3 DNA: TGCGCCAGCAGTCTTAACCCGACTAGCGGGATGACAGATACGCAGTATTTT; J gene: TRBJ2-3; V gene: TRBV4-3; clone size: few; D gene: TRBD2
CDR3 protein: CASRDSTNTGELFF; CDR3 DNA: TGTGCCAGCAGGGACAGCACGAACACCGGGGAGCTGTTTTTT; J gene: TRBJ2-2; V gene: TRBV25-1; clone size: NA; D gene: NA
CDR3 protein: CASSVAVVDEQYF; CDR3 DNA: TGTGCCAGCAGCGTAGCAGTGGTTGACGAGCAGTACTTC; J gene: TRBJ2-7; V gene: TRBV9; clone size: NA; D gene: NA
CDR3 protein: CASSLNSGGGSYEQYF; CDR3 DNA: TGTGCCAGCAGCTTGAATAGCGGGGGGGGCTCCTACGAGCAGTACTTC; J gene: TRBJ2-7; V gene: TRBV7-8; clone size: NA; D gene: TRBD2
CDR3 protein: CATSREMGSGNTIYF; CDR3 DNA: TGTGCCACCAGCAGAGAGATGGGGAGTGGAAACACCATATATTTT; J gene: TRBJ1-3; V gene: TRBV15; clone size: NA; D gene: NA
CDR3 protein: CASSVEGYQETQYF; CDR3 DNA: TGTGCCAGCAGCGTAGAGGGGTACCAAGAGACCCAGTACTTC; J gene: TRBJ2-5; V gene: TRBV9; clone size: NA; D gene: NA
CDR3 protein: CASSQLDKVEAFF; CDR3 DNA: TGTGCCAGCAGCCAGCTCGACAAGGTCGAAGCTTTCTTT; J gene: TRBJ1-1; V gene: TRBV4-2; clone size: NA; D gene: NA
CDR3 protein: CASSSSGTLYEQYF; CDR3 DNA: TGTGCCAGCAGCTCCTCCGGGACTCTCTACGAGCAGTACTTC; J gene: TRBJ2-7; V gene: TRBV6-5; clone size: NA; D gene: NA
CDR3 protein: CASRTDLNTEAFF; CDR3 DNA: TGTGCCAGCAGGACTGATTTGAACACTGAAGCTTTCTTT; J gene: TRBJ1-1; V gene: TRBV6-1; clone size: NA; D gene: NA
CDR3 protein: CASSTRGTQYF; CDR3 DNA: TGTGCCAGCAGCACTCGGGGGACCCAGTACTTC; J gene: TRBJ2-5; V gene: TRBV13; clone size: many; D gene: NA
CDR3 protein: CAWSWTGGGAFF; CDR3 DNA: TGTGCCTGGAGTTGGACAGGGGGCGGAGCTTTCTTT; J gene: TRBJ1-1; V gene: TRBV30; clone size: NA; D gene: TRBD1
CDR3 protein: CASRTSGREETQYF; CDR3 DNA: TGTGCCAGTAGGACTAGCGGGAGGGAAGAGACCCAGTACTTC; J gene: TRBJ2-5; V gene: TRBV19; clone size: NA; D gene: TRBD2
CDR3 protein: CASSFAAGPEEQYF; CDR3 DNA: TGTGCCAGCAGCTTTGCGGCGGGGCCAGAGGAGCAGTACTTC; J gene: TRBJ2-7; V gene: TRBV12-1; clone size: NA; D gene: NA
CDR3 protein: CASSASGGRSNQPQHF; CDR3 DNA: TGTGCCAGCAGCGCCTCGGGGGGACGGAGCAATCAGCCCCAGCATTTT; J gene: TRBJ1-5; V gene: TRBV7-8; clone size: once; D gene: NA
CDR3 protein: CASSYAEYNEQFF; CDR3 DNA: TGTGCCAGCAGTTACGCCGAGTACAATGAGCAGTTCTTC; J gene: TRBJ2-1; V gene: TRBV6-5; clone size: once; D gene: NA
CDR3 protein: CSVEDFRHWWNSNQPQHF; CDR3 DNA: TGCAGCGTTGAAGATTTTCGACACTGGTGGAATAGCAATCAGCCCCAGCATTTT; J gene: TRBJ1-5; V gene: TRBV29-1; clone size: NA; D gene: NA
CDR3 protein: CASSSSDNQPQHF; CDR3 DNA: TGTGCCAGCAGTTCATCAGACAATCAGCCCCAGCATTTT; J gene: TRBJ1-5; V gene: TRBV7-2; clone size: NA; D gene: NA
CDR3 protein: CASSQPGTGIYEQYF; CDR3 DNA: TGTGCCAGCAGTCAACCCGGGACAGGGATTTACGAGCAGTACTTC; J gene: TRBJ2-7; V gene: TRBV27; clone size: once; D gene: TRBD1
CDR3 protein: CASSPRAGQGYNEQFF; CDR3 DNA: TGTGCCAGCAGCCCAAGGGCTGGACAGGGCTACAATGAGCAGTTCTTC; J gene: TRBJ2-1; V gene: TRBV7-3; clone size: NA; D gene: TRBD1
CDR3 protein: CASSKTGYNEQFF; CDR3 DNA: TGTGCCAGCAGCAAGACAGGGTACAATGAGCAGTTCTTC; J gene: TRBJ2-1; V gene: TRBV6-1; clone size: few; D gene: TRBD1
CDR3 protein: CASSVGRGGNYEQYF; CDR3 DNA: TGTGCCAGCAGCGTAGGCCGGGGGGGCAACTACGAGCAGTACTTC; J gene: TRBJ2-7; V gene: TRBV9; clone size: NA; D gene: TRBD2
CDR3 protein: CASSANPPGSYNEQFF; CDR3 DNA: TGTGCCAGCAGCGCTAACCCTCCGGGGTCCTACAATGAGCAGTTCTTC; J gene: TRBJ2-1; V gene: TRBV2; clone size: NA; D gene: NA
CDR3 protein: CASSSLVFGTRNTEAFF; CDR3 DNA: TGTGCCAGTAGTAGTCTCGTCTTCGGGACAAGGAACACTGAAGCTTTCTTT; J gene: TRBJ1-1; V gene: TRBV19; clone size: NA; D gene: NA
CDR3 protein: CASSPSGEHYGYTF; CDR3 DNA: TGTGCCAGCAGCCCGTCAGGGGAACACTATGGCTACACCTTC; J gene: TRBJ1-2; V gene: TRBV7-9; clone size: few; D gene: NA
CDR3 protein: CASSMASGTSDTQYF; CDR3 DNA: TGTGCCAGTAGTATGGCCAGCGGGACTTCAGATACGCAGTATTTT; J gene: TRBJ2-3; V gene: TRBV19; clone size: NA; D gene: TRBD2
CDR3 protein: CASNPGQGHTGELFF; CDR3 DNA: TGTGCCAGTAACCCGGGACAGGGTCACACCGGGGAGCTGTTTTTT; J gene: TRBJ2-2; V gene: TRBV19; clone size: NA; D gene: TRBD1
CDR3 protein: CAWSHGSRTQYF; CDR3 DNA: TGTGCCTGGAGCCACGGTTCACGGACGCAGTATTTT; J gene: TRBJ2-3; V gene: TRBV30; clone size: NA; D gene: NA
CDR3 protein: CASNEGWGNTEAFF; CDR3 DNA: TGTGCCAGCAATGAGGGTTGGGGGAACACTGAAGCTTTCTTT; J gene: TRBJ1-1; V gene: TRBV6-5; clone size: few; D gene: NA
CDR3 protein: CASSPRSGETEAFF; CDR3 DNA: TGTGCCAGCTCACCAAGGTCGGGGGAAACTGAAGCTTTCTTT; J gene: TRBJ1-1; V gene: TRBV18; clone size: NA; D gene: NA
CDR3 protein: CASKTQGPYGYTF; CDR3 DNA: TGTGCCAGTAAGACACAGGGTCCCTATGGCTACACCTTC; J gene: TRBJ1-2; V gene: TRBV28; clone size: NA; D gene: NA
CDR3 protein: CSVNPGETQYF; CDR3 DNA: TGCAGCGTTAACCCGGGGGAGACCCAGTACTTC; J gene: TRBJ2-5; V gene: TRBV29-1; clone size: few; D gene: NA
CDR3 protein: CASSVGDSGRRDTQYF; CDR3 DNA: TGTGCCAGCAGCGTAGGGGATAGCGGGAGGAGGGATACGCAGTATTTT; J gene: TRBJ2-3; V gene: TRBV9; clone size: few; D gene: TRBD2
CDR3 protein: CASSLTSGDTEAFF; CDR3 DNA: TGTGCCAGCAGCTTAACGTCCGGGGACACTGAAGCTTTCTTT; J gene: TRBJ1-1; V gene: TRBV7-3; clone size: NA; D gene: NA
CDR3 protein: CASSYSNIDRGGTQYF; CDR3 DNA: TGTGCCAGCAGTTACTCGAACATCGACAGGGGAGGGACCCAGTACTTC; J gene: TRBJ2-5; V gene: TRBV6-5; clone size: few; D gene: TRBD1
CDR3 protein: CASSLTAAAWGELFF; CDR3 DNA: TGTGCCAGCAGCTTAACTGCGGCAGCCTGGGGGGAGCTGTTTTTT; J gene: TRBJ2-2; V gene: TRBV7-2; clone size: NA; D gene: NA
CDR3 protein: CASSPTPDRGLHSYGYTF; CDR3 DNA: TGTGCCAGCAGCCCTACCCCGGACAGGGGCCTCCATTCCTATGGCTACACCTTC; J gene: TRBJ1-2; V gene: TRBV7-3; clone size: NA; D gene: TRBD1
CDR3 protein: CASSSGLAGEQFF; CDR3 DNA: TGTGCCAGCAGCTCGGGACTAGCAGGGGAGCAGTTCTTC; J gene: TRBJ2-1; V gene: TRBV9; clone size: NA; D gene: TRBD2
CDR3 protein: CATQGITHQPQHF; CDR3 DNA: TGTGCCACACAGGGGATAACGCATCAGCCCCAGCATTTT; J gene: TRBJ1-5; V gene: TRBV10-3; clone size: NA; D gene: TRBD1
CDR3 protein: CASSYGSGTRETQYF; CDR3 DNA: TGTGCCAGCAGTTATGGTAGCGGAACACGGGAGACCCAGTACTTC; J gene: TRBJ2-5; V gene: TRBV6-6; clone size: few; D gene: NA
CDR3 protein: CASRLTGTGFADTQYF; CDR3 DNA: TGTGCCAGCAGACTAACCGGGACAGGGTTCGCAGATACGCAGTATTTT; J gene: TRBJ2-3; V gene: TRBV7-3; clone size: NA; D gene: TRBD1
CDR3 protein: CASSRGLNTEAFF; CDR3 DNA: TGTGCCAGCAGCAGGGGCCTGAACACTGAAGCTTTCTTT; J gene: TRBJ1-1; V gene: TRBV4-2; clone size: NA; D gene: NA
CDR3 protein: CASSLEFRWGEVTDTQYF; CDR3 DNA: TGTGCCAGCAGCTTAGAGTTTCGGTGGGGGGAGGTCACAGATACGCAGTATTTT; J gene: TRBJ2-3; V gene: TRBV7-8; clone size: NA; D gene: NA
CDR3 protein: CATSPGTGSTGELFF; CDR3 DNA: TGTGCCACCAGCCCCGGGACAGGGTCCACCGGGGAGCTGTTTTTT; J gene: TRBJ2-2; V gene: TRBV15; clone size: once; D gene: TRBD1
CDR3 protein: CASSLAHGGEAFF; CDR3 DNA: TGTGCCAGCAGCTTAGCGCATGGAGGGGAAGCTTTCTTT; J gene: TRBJ1-1; V gene: TRBV7-9; clone size: NA; D gene: NA
CDR3 protein: CASSSGYGYTF; CDR3 DNA: TGTGCCAGCAGTTCAGGCTATGGCTACACCTTC; J gene: TRBJ1-2; V gene: TRBV25-1; clone size: NA; D gene: NA
CDR3 protein: CASSLVGQGVEAFF; CDR3 DNA: TGCGCCAGCAGCTTGGTGGGACAGGGGGTTGAAGCTTTCTTT; J gene: TRBJ1-1; V gene: TRBV5-1; clone size: NA; D gene: TRBD1
CDR3 protein: CATAGFNTEAFF; CDR3 DNA: TGTGCCACGGCAGGGTTTAACACTGAAGCTTTCTTT; J gene: TRBJ1-1; V gene: TRBV27; clone size: few; D gene: NA
CDR3 protein: CASSLMLAGGGSTDTQYF; CDR3 DNA: TGTGCCAGCAGCTTGATGTTAGCGGGAGGAGGAAGCACAGATACGCAGTATTTT; J gene: TRBJ2-3; V gene: TRBV11-2; clone size: NA; D gene: TRBD2
CDR3 protein: CASSGTSGGTDTQYF; CDR3 DNA: TGTGCCAGCTCAGGGACTAGCGGGGGCACAGATACGCAGTATTTT; J gene: TRBJ2-3; V gene: TRBV18; clone size: few; D gene: TRBD2